This T cell receptor beta chain was observed in a study of blood T cell repertoires in COVID-19 (TCRdb year 2020). Regarding the research as a whole: The collaborator samples originated in the United States, Italy and Spain and spanned the acute and convalescent phases of COVID-19. Deeply sampled blood TCRbeta repertoires from subjects exposed to, actively infected with, or recovered from COVID-19 were included in the dataset. Nearly every sample came with metadata listing a de-identified subject ID, COVID-19 status, age in years and sex. The repertoires were released in a freely available public database meant as a resource for research on the immune response to SARS-CoV-2. Samples were obtained from the ongoing ImmuneRACE study (first 160 participants) and from 1,000 to 1,500 subjects provided by 6 global collaborators. Where available, HLA class I and class II types were obtained from metadata supplied by the sample provider rather than from assay-based typing. The prospective study material was composed of cDNA or gDNA derived from T cells, B-cell-depleted T cells, or PBMCs. Overall study results and their limits: The quantity of clinical and demographic metadata differed by source and by participant and was supplied without curation.

TCRbeta CDR3 regions were amplified from genomic DNA using the immunoSEQ Assay, a bias-controlled multiplex PCR. Per the authors' processing: Nucleated cell counts per sample were estimated from amplification of reference gene primers within the assay. To quantify the absolute abundance of each unique TCRbeta CDR3 rearrangement, sequence reads were collapsed and filtered. For each sample, productive Simpson clonality was calculated as the square root of Simpson's diversity index across productive rearrangements. TCRdb took over this immuneACCESS table, retaining in-frame rearrangements with V and J assigned. Such tables are incomplete; in checked studies, under half of the missing clones stem from an unresolved V gene, and the remainder is unexplained. The DNA gave D and trimming, while V, J and clone size come from that table. The sample table shows thousands of clones, and less than 90% are seen once. Together, the top ten hold approximately 10% of the sample.

Details on this clone: Its target antigen remains unknown. Within one base of it there is no much larger clone, and no base qualities were kept.

Whole blood was collected in K2EDTA tubes by collaborating institutions according to the institutions' own protocols. For TCRbeta analysis, collaborators shipped samples as frozen whole blood, isolated PBMCs, or DNA extracted from either of those sample types. There are 13 amino acids in the CDR3, from cysteine to phenylalanine inclusive. Of the read, only the CDR3 DNA is kept; its 39 bases are in frame from base 1. From the germline V gene, CDR1 is ENHRY and CDR2 is SYGVKD. Unmatched junction bases come to 4, with V trimmed by 4 bases and J by 4 bases. The rearrangement joined TRBV10-3 to TRBJ2-7, and TRBD2 aligns with 7 junction nucleotides. The receptor comes from a human donor in a cohort sampled during active COVID-19. Sequenced sample: peripheral blood. The CDR3 sequence is CAISGTSLYEQYF. The nucleotides read TGTGCCATCAGTGGGACTAGTTTGTACGAGCAGTACTTC.